The 16 T cell receptor beta chains reported below all come from one sample, sequenced in a study of CD8 T cells in ankylosing spondylitis. TCRdb reprocessed the 5' RACE reads via MiXCR and lists one record per CDR3 protein. The table includes about 250,000 distinct CDR3 sequences, more than 9% detected once. Sequenced: blood, either unsorted or a sorted T cell fraction (not recorded which). Receptors were obtained from a male donor with ankylosing spondylitis or in good health (not recorded which).

The chain has TRBV10-1 and TRBJ2-5; 10 bases match TRBD1. The CDR3 is made up of 15 amino acids. The germline gives CDR1 WNHNN, CDR2 SYGVQD (reference sequence). V lost 4 bases and J lost 2; bases outside the gene matches: 4. CDR3 sequence: CASSVGTGVQETQYF. In DNA, the CDR3 is TGCGCCAGCAGTGTGGGGACAGGGGTTCAAGAGACCCAGTACTTC.

This clonotype occurred a few times. This chain links TRBV7-2 with TRBJ2-2, with D unresolved. The CDR3 consists of 15 residues. Germline-derived CDR1 and CDR2 are SGHTA and FQGNSA. Trimming took 2 bases from V and 1 from J, leaving 8 bases between them. The CDR3 region has the DNA TGTGCCAGCAGCTTATTGGCAGAGAACACCGGGGAGCTGTTTTTT. Its protein is CASSLLAENTGELFF.

This clonotype has a count of ten or more. This chain connects TRBV12-3 or TRBV12-4 to TRBJ1-2, with 10 positions matching TRBD1. The CDR3 extends over 16 amino acids. With 2 bases clipped from V and 2 bases from J, the junction kept 5 bases outside the gene matches. CDR3: CASSLRDRGRNYGYTF. The CDR3 DNA sequence: TGTGCCAGCAGTTTAAGAGACAGGGGGCGGAACTATGGCTACACCTTC.

Ten or more counts support this clonotype. The chain has TRBV20-1 and TRBJ2-3, with D unresolved. Germline V gene data show CDR1 as DFQATT and CDR2 as SNEGSKA (reference sequence). CDR3 length: 14 amino acids. With 0 bases removed from V and 5 bases from J, the gap between germline ends came to 12 bases. The CDR3 DNA reads as TGCAGTGCTAGAGACGGGTTAGTCGGAGATACGCAGTATTTT. Translation gives CSARDGLVGDTQYF.

Only a few counts were recorded for this clonotype. The V call is TRBV7-2, the J call TRBJ2-3, with TRBD2 matching 10 bases. Germline V CDR1 and CDR2: SGHTA, FQGNSA. The CDR3 extends over 18 amino acids. The V segment lost 3 bases and the J segment 2 bases; nucleotides outside the gene matches: 11. CDR3 bases: TGTGCCAGCAGCTTCTCTCCGAGGAGCGGGAGGGCCACAGATACGCAGTATTTT. Encoded protein: CASSFSPRSGRATDTQYF.

At least ten counts were recorded for this clonotype. The rearrangement uses TRBV9 and TRBJ2-3, with 8 bases identical to TRBD2. V lost 4 bases, J lost 6 bases, and 10 bases stayed unmatched. This CDR3 contains 15 residues. Germline loops: CDR1 SGDLS, CDR2 YYNGEE. CDR3 sequence: CASSPGRAGADTQYF. As DNA, the CDR3 is TGTGCCAGCAGCCCCGGTCGAGCGGGAGCGGATACGCAGTATTTT.

This clonotype occurred a few times. The chain joins TRBV20-1 to TRBJ2-5; 9 nucleotides align to TRBD2. V was clipped by 6 bases and J by 8 bases; unmatched bases: 16. In germline, CDR1 is DFQATT, CDR2 SNEGSKA (reference sequence). CDR3 length: 15 residues. CDR3 sequence: CSAGQPGLASRTQYF. In nucleotides, the CDR3 is TGCAGTGCCGGGCAACCTGGACTAGCGAGTCGCACCCAGTACTTC.

The chain recombines TRBV7-9 with TRBJ2-3; perhaps TRBD2 as D (5 bases). The V gene lost 0 bases and the J gene lost 0 bases, with 10 bases spanning the gap. The CDR3 sequence is 16 residues long. Germline V lookup: CDR1 SEHNR, CDR2 FQNEAQ (reference sequence). The CDR3 loop is CASSLALASSTDTQYF. In DNA form, the CDR3 reads TGTGCCAGCAGCTTAGCGCTCGCTAGCAGCACAGATACGCAGTATTTT.

The rearrangement uses TRBV19 and TRBJ2-7; no clear D. The V end lost 1 base, the J end lost 3 bases, and 10 bases lay between the germline ends. From germline, CDR1 is LNHDA and CDR2 SQIVND (reference sequence). CDR3 length: 14 residues. CDR3 loop: CASSIGGKYYEQYF. In DNA, the CDR3 is TGTGCCAGTAGTATAGGCGGCAAGTACTACGAGCAGTACTTC.

This clonotype was picked up many times. V is TRBV14 and J is TRBJ2-7, with 11 bases that match TRBD2. The CDR3 is 16 residues long. V lost 4 bases to trimming and J lost 5 bases; unmatched junction nucleotides: 10. CDR1 and CDR2 (germline): SGHDN, FVKESK. The CDR3 DNA follows: TGTGCCAGCAGCCTTCCTGGTAGCGGGAGGGTCGACGAGCAGTACTTC. Protein sequence: CASSLPGSGRVDEQYF.

At least ten counts were recorded for this clonotype. The V and J genes are TRBV29-1 and TRBJ2-2; D could derive from TRBD1 or TRBD2 (6 bases each). V lost 4 bases, J lost 5 bases, and 17 bases lay in between. The CDR3 contains 15 residues. Germline V lookup: CDR1 SQVTM, CDR2 ANQGSEA. CDR3 protein: CSVGERPGATGELFF. CDR3 in DNA: TGCAGCGTTGGCGAGCGTCCGGGGGCGACCGGGGAGCTGTTTTTT.

This clonotype was seen repeatedly, ten times or more. The genes are TRBV6-1 and TRBJ1-6; TRBD1 aligns across 7 bases. The length of the CDR3 is 14 residues. The V gene's germline CDR1 is MNHNS and CDR2 SASEGT. V trimming: 4 bases; J trimming: 5 bases; junction bases outside the gene matches: 2. The CDR3, as DNA: TGTGCCAGCAGTGGACAGGGAAATAATTCACCCCTCCACTTT. It translates to CASSGQGNNSPLHF.

This clonotype was detected ten times or more. The chain couples TRBV5-1 to TRBJ2-3; 9 positions agree with TRBD1. The length of the CDR3 is 16 residues. Looked up from germline, CDR1 is SGHRS and CDR2 is YFSETQ. J gave up 2 bases and V 4 bases, and 8 bases lay outside the gene matches. This CDR3 reads CASSVVGTGPTDTQYF. The CDR3 DNA sequence: TGCGCCAGCAGCGTGGTCGGGACAGGGCCCACAGATACGCAGTATTTT.

To note about this clonotype: The junction departs from the called germline gene at one end, perhaps through a read error. The J gene is TRBJ1-1, the V gene TRBV28, with D hard to call. Germline loops: CDR1 MDHEN, CDR2 SYDVKM. This CDR3 is built from 12 residues. The DNA of the CDR3 is TGTGCCAGCAAAGGCGTGAACAGTGAAGCTTTCTTT. Protein sequence: CASKGVNSEAFF.

The J gene is TRBJ1-2, the V gene TRBV7-9; no definite D call. The germline V gene encodes CDR1 SEHNR and CDR2 FQNEAQ (reference sequence). This CDR3 contains 12 residues. Trimming shortened V by 8 bases and J by 6 bases, and 13 bases separated the two germline ends. CDR3 sequence reads: CASSPSLHGYTF. The CDR3 nucleotides read TGTGCCAGCTCCCCCAGCCTTCATGGCTACACCTTC. Full variable domain (missing parts from reference TRBV7-9 and TRBJ1-2): DTGVSQNPRHKITKRGQNVTFRCDPISEHNRLYWYRQTLGQGPEFLTYFQNEAQLEKSRLLSDRFSAERPKGSFSTLEIQRTEQGDSAMYLCASSPSLHGYTFGSGTRLTVV.

This clonotype has a count of ten or more. A junction end diverges from the germline sequence, so it may reflect a read error. The J gene is TRBJ2-7, the V gene TRBV20-1; no definite D call. In germline, CDR1 is DFQATT, CDR2 SNEGSKA (reference sequence). CDR3 length: 14 amino acids. CDR3 in amino acids: CSARALSDSYEQYF. The CDR3 DNA follows: TGCAGTGCAAGAGCGCTATCGGACTCCTACGAGCAGTACTTC.